This is a list of T cell receptor beta chains from one sample in a study of shared clonotypes between healthy human individuals. Assay used: immunoSEQ multiplex PCR; TCRdb lists only in-frame clones, some missing. The table records roughly 2.2 million clones, approximately 95% of them present only once. Sample: naive CD4+ T cells from PBMCs. The receptors here all came from a young man in good health. Some clones in this sample may be carry-over from other donors' samples. The CDR3 runs from the conserved cysteine through the conserved F or W. The D gene is left open where the match is weak.

v_gene	d_gene	j_gene	len	CDR3nt	CDR3aa
TRBV6-6	-	TRBJ2-7	16	TGTGCCAGCAGTATGGGACTGGCGGAGATCTCCTACGAGCAGTACTTC	CASSMGLAEISYEQYF
TRBV18	-	TRBJ2-3	14	TGTGCCAGCTCACCCCCTGGAGGCACAGATACGCAGTATTTT	CASSPPGGTDTQYF
TRBV29-1	-	TRBJ1-5	13	TGCAGCGTTGAGTCTGGGACCAATCAGCCCCAGCATTTT	CSVESGTNQPQHF
TRBV27	TRBD2	TRBJ2-2	17	TGTGCCAGCAGTTTGTTTCGGCGGGAGGGCCCCACCGGGGAGCTGTTTTTT	CASSLFRREGPTGELFF
TRBV29-1	TRBD1	TRBJ1-1	13	TGCAGCGCAGACAGGGTTCTAGCTCCTGAAGCTTTCTTT	CSADRVLAPEAFF
TRBV5-5	-	TRBJ1-5	17	TGTGCCAGCAGCTTGGGCCCCACGGACGGGGGCAATCAGCCCCAGCATTTT	CASSLGPTDGGNQPQHF
TRBV5-1	TRBD1	TRBJ2-7	13	TGCGCCAGCAGCTACCAGGGGGCCTACGAGCAGTACTTC	CASSYQGAYEQYF
TRBV15	-	TRBJ2-4	13	TGTGCCACCAGCAGAGATCTGTTAAACATTCAGTACTTC	CATSRDLLNIQYF
TRBV5-6	-	TRBJ1-2	13	TGTGCCAGCAGCTCCCAAGGGAACTATGGCTACACCTTC	CASSSQGNYGYTF
TRBV28	-	TRBJ1-1	14	TGTGCCAGCAGTTTATCCCCCCCGGAGAGGGGAGCTTTCTTT	CASSLSPPERGAFF